These 8 T cell receptor beta chains originate from one sample sequenced in a study of STAT5B mutations in CD4+ large granular lymphocyte leukemia. The table came from immunoSEQ multiplex PCR; TCRdb's copy has only in-frame clones and leaves some out. This table holds 40,000 or so clones, around 75% found once. Material for sequencing was CD4+ T cells from blood buffy coats. The receptor set was obtained from a human donor in good health.

This clone ranks as medium-sized. The V gene is TRBV11-3, the J gene TRBJ2-1; D remains unclear. Between the trimmed V and J ends, which lost 0 bases and 10 bases, there was a span of 10 bases. The CDR3 is 13 residues long. Germline assignment: CDR1 SGHNT and CDR2 YENEEA. The CDR3 DNA is TGTGCCAGCAGCTTAGATCAATCGCAGGAGCAGTTCTTC. This encodes CASSLDQSQEQFF.

The chain couples TRBV7-8 to TRBJ1-2; maybe TRBD1 (5 bases). The V and J ends lost 1 base and 3 bases respectively, with 12 bases between them. The CDR3 consists of 15 residues. CDR1 and CDR2 from the germline V gene are SGHVS and FQNEAQ. CDR3 sequence: CASSLGGVGDYGYTF. The CDR3 coding sequence is TGTGCCAGCAGCTTAGGGGGGGTCGGGGACTATGGCTACACCTTC.

The rearrangement links TRBV6-6 to TRBJ2-5, with TRBD1 matching over 7 bases. CDR3 size: 16 residues. The junction had 4 bases not matched to a gene; V was cut back by 0 bases and J by 0 bases. The germline V gene has CDR1 MNHNY and CDR2 SVGAGI (reference sequence). The CDR3, as DNA: TGTGCCAGCAGTTACTCGGGACAGTCGTACCAAGAGACCCAGTACTTC. It encodes CASSYSGQSYQETQYF.

This clone was observed once. The CDR3 DNA reads TGCGCCAGCAGCCGGACTAGCGGTTCCTACAATGAGCAGTTCTTC. Its protein product is CASSRTSGSYNEQFF. The V and J genes are TRBV5-1 and TRBJ2-1; 10 bases agree with TRBD2. The CDR3 sequence is 15 residues long. With 4 bases clipped from V and 1 base from J, the junction kept 2 bases outside the gene matches. Germline-derived CDR1 and CDR2 are SGHRS and YFSETQ.

The V and J genes are TRBV11-2 and TRBJ1-5; D is unclear. The germline V gene has CDR1 SGHAT and CDR2 FQNNGV. The length of the CDR3 is 13 residues. V was trimmed by 3 bases and J by 5 bases, leaving 8 bases between them. In nucleotides, the CDR3 is TGTGCCAGCAGCTTCGCCAGAGATCAGCCCCAGCATTTT. This translates into CASSFARDQPQHF.

This rearrangement joins TRBV19 to TRBJ1-5; 7 bases map to TRBD1. The CDR3 runs to 13 residues. J lost 5 bases, V lost 10 bases, and 8 bases had no gene match. Germline V CDR1 and CDR2: LNHDA, SQIVND (reference sequence). The CDR3 loop is CATSGGIHQPQHF. CDR3 sequence (DNA): TGTGCCACCTCAGGGGGGATACATCAGCCCCAGCATTTT.

This clone has more than one count but fewer than ten. The J gene is TRBJ1-1, the V gene TRBV2; 7 bases align to TRBD1. This CDR3 has 13 residues. CDR1 is SNHLY, CDR2 FYNNEI, per germline. J lost 6 bases, V lost 5 bases, and 6 bases had no gene match. CDR3 nucleotide sequence: TGTGCCAGCAGTCTGACAGGGAAGGCTGAAGCTTTCTTT. Its translation: CASSLTGKAEAFF.

The chain recombines TRBV7-2 with TRBJ1-1, with D maybe TRBD1 (6 bases). CDR1 is SGHTA, CDR2 FQGNSA, per germline. Trimming cost V 4 bases and J 7 bases, with 16 bases left between them. This CDR3 region has 14 residues. The CDR3 here is CASSSRQAGSEAFF. Here the CDR3 DNA reads TGTGCCAGCAGCTCGAGACAGGCTGGGAGTGAAGCTTTCTTT.